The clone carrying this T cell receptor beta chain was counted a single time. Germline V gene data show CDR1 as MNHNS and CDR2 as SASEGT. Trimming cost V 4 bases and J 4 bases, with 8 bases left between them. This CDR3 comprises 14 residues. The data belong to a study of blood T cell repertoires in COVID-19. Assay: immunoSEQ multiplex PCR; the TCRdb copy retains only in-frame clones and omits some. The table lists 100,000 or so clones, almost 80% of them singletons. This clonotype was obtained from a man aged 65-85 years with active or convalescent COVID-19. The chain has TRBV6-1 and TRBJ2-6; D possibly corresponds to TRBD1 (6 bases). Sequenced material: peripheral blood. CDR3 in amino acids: CASSAQGGANVLTF. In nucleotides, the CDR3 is TGTGCCAGCAGTGCTCAGGGGGGGGCCAACGTCCTGACTTTC.